A single sample gave rise to the 17 T cell receptor beta chains below, sequenced in a study of T cells in Graves' hyperthyroidism and ophthalmopathy. RNA transcripts gave rise to amplified TCR beta CDR3 regions. Researchers ran a first-round RT-PCR on the TCR CDR3 using the HTBI primer set. TCRdb fed the multiplex PCR reads into MiXCR, producing one record per CDR3 protein. The repertoire consists of 750,000 to 950,000 distinct CDR3 sequences, with roughly 40% occurring once and the leading ten covering 8% to 9%. The specimen sequenced was blood. The receptors shown here come from a man younger than 30 with Graves' hyperthyroidism.

In its sample, this clonotype was seen a few times. V usage is TRBV6-6 and J usage is TRBJ1-1; 11 positions match TRBD1. With V trimmed by 5 bases and J by 4 bases, 9 bases remained unmatched. CDR1 is MNHNY, CDR2 SVGAGI, per germline (reference sequence). The CDR3 sequence is 16 residues long. Written as DNA, the CDR3 is TGTGCCAGCAGTCATCCGGACAGGGGGCATGGCACTGAAGCTTTCTTT. It translates to CASSHPDRGHGTEAFF.

This clonotype has only a few counts. The chain couples TRBV9 to TRBJ2-5; D may be TRBD1 or TRBD2 (5 bases each). The CDR3 totals 16 residues. The germline V gene encodes CDR1 SGDLS and CDR2 YYNGEE. Trimming shortened V by 0 bases and J by 5 bases, and 17 bases separated the two germline ends. The CDR3 here is CASSVAGTGPRETQYF. As DNA, the CDR3 is TGTGCCAGCAGCGTAGCAGGGACCGGCCCCCGGGAGACCCAGTACTTC.

The V call is TRBV5-1, the J call TRBJ1-1; D may be TRBD1 (5 bases). This CDR3 region has 13 residues. V lost 1 base and J lost 5, with 9 bases in between. Looked up from germline, CDR1 is SGHRS and CDR2 is YFSETQ. CDR3: CASSLPGATEAFF. As DNA, the CDR3 is TGCGCCAGCAGCTTGCCCGGGGCAACTGAAGCTTTCTTT.

V is TRBV5-6 and J is TRBJ2-5; TRBD2 matches 12 bases. The V segment lost 3 bases and the J segment 5 bases; nucleotides outside the gene matches: 8. This CDR3 region has 16 residues. CDR1 is SGHDT and CDR2 is YYEEEE in the germline V gene. CDR3 in amino acids: CASSSWTSGILETQYF. The CDR3 bases are TGTGCCAGCAGCTCGTGGACTAGCGGGATCCTGGAGACCCAGTACTTC.

In this sample, this clonotype turned up once. A much larger clone is a single base away; this may be a read error. This chain connects TRBV25-1 to TRBJ2-7; D is possibly TRBD1 or TRBD2 (5 bases each). Trimming shortened V by 10 bases and J by 12 bases, and 16 bases separated the two germline ends. This CDR3 contains 10 residues. The germline gives CDR1 MGHDK, CDR2 SYGVNS. The CDR3 nucleotides are TGTGCCACCTTAGAGGGGAGAATGTACTTC. Its protein is CATLEGRMYF.

The chain uses TRBV12-3 or TRBV12-4 and TRBJ2-7; either TRBD1 or TRBD2 may supply D (5 bases each). The CDR3 consists of 14 residues. V was clipped by 4 bases and J by 4 bases, with 14 bases between them. CDR3: CASSSPVRGYEQYF. The CDR3 nucleotides read TGTGCCAGCAGTTCCCCGGTGAGGGGATACGAGCAGTACTTC.

A few counts support this clonotype. The chain links TRBV11-2 to TRBJ2-5; no firm D call. The CDR3 runs 12 residues. From germline, CDR1 is SGHAT and CDR2 FQNNGV. Trimming took off 3 bases at V and 4 bases at J, with 6 bases between the two ends. CDR3 DNA: TGTGCCAGCAGCTTTGGTCTAGAGACCCAGTACTTC. Its protein product is CASSFGLETQYF. Variable domain in full (rest from reference TRBV11-2 and TRBJ2-5): EAGVAQSPRYKIIEKRQSVAFWCNPISGHATLYWYQQILGQGPKLLIQFQNNGVVDDSQLPKDRFSAERLKGVDSTLKIQPAKLEDSAVYLCASSFGLETQYFGPGTRLLVL.

This clonotype turned up a few times. The rearrangement links TRBV13 to TRBJ2-7, with D tentatively TRBD1 or TRBD2 (5 bases each). Germline CDR1 is PRHDT and CDR2 is FYEKMQ (reference sequence). The V end was cut by 4 bases, the J end by 7 bases, with 14 bases between. The CDR3 is 13 amino acids. This chain's CDR3 is CASSSGRGREQYF. CDR3 DNA sequence: TGTGCCAGCAGCTCGGGACGAGGCCGGGAGCAGTACTTC.

This clonotype appeared many times. The chain employs TRBV7-6 and TRBJ2-5, with D possibly being TRBD2 (5 bases). The V end lost 4 bases, the J end lost 1 base, and 10 bases lay between the germline ends. Germline lookup yields CDR1 SGHVS and CDR2 FNYEAQ. This CDR3 region has 14 residues. CDR3 region: CASSSTGIQETQYF. The CDR3 coding sequence is TGTGCCAGCAGCTCTACCGGGATCCAAGAGACCCAGTACTTC.

The chain recombines TRBV19 with TRBJ2-7, with 7 nucleotides matching TRBD2. Germline-derived CDR1 and CDR2 are LNHDA and SQIVND (reference sequence). The CDR3 runs 14 residues. Trimming took 1 base from V and 2 from J; bases not matched to a gene: 2. The CDR3 coding sequence is TGTGCCAGTAGTATAGCCGGGGGGACCTACGAGCAGTACTTC. This encodes CASSIAGGTYEQYF.

This clonotype has ten or more counts. This chain joins TRBV7-6 and TRBJ2-2; D is possibly TRBD1 (5 bases). This CDR3 has 13 residues. Per germline, CDR1 SGHVS and CDR2 FNYEAQ. The V and J ends lost 5 bases and 5 bases respectively, with 9 bases between them. CDR3 amino acids: CASSRQGTGELFF. The DNA of the CDR3 is TGTGCCAGCAGCCGGCAGGGAACCGGGGAGCTGTTTTTT. Variable domain in full (rest from reference TRBV7-6 and TRBJ2-2): GAGVSQSPRYKVTKRGQDVALRCDPISGHVSLYWYRQALGQGPEFLTYFNYEAQQDKSGLPNDRFSAERPEGSISTLTIQRTEQRDSAMYRCASSRQGTGELFFGEGSRLTVL.

The J gene is TRBJ1-5, the V gene TRBV5-5, with 7 bases fitting TRBD1. The CDR3 has 17 residues. Germline CDR1 SGHKS, CDR2 YYEKEE (reference sequence). J lost 3 bases, V lost 3 bases, and 12 bases had no gene match. CDR3 sequence (DNA): TGTGCCAGCAGCTCTTATCAAGAGGGGACAGTCAATCAGCCCCAGCATTTT. Amino acid sequence: CASSSYQEGTVNQPQHF.

This rearrangement joins TRBV6-6 to TRBJ2-2; 8 nucleotides match TRBD2. The CDR3 runs 14 residues. Unmatched junction bases numbered 6, after V lost 7 bases and J lost 5 bases. Per germline, CDR1 MNHNY and CDR2 SVGAGI (reference sequence). This chain's CDR3 is CASMRGLVTGELFF. In DNA form, the CDR3 reads TGTGCCAGCATGCGGGGACTAGTAACCGGGGAGCTGTTTTTT.

This clonotype was recorded many times. The V and J genes are TRBV9 and TRBJ1-6, with D perhaps matching TRBD1 (5 bases). The CDR3 runs to 15 residues. CDR1 is SGDLS, CDR2 YYNGEE, per germline. Trimming took off 3 bases at V and 8 bases at J, with 15 bases between the two ends. CDR3 nucleotide sequence: TGTGCCAGCAGCGCGGGACTCTCCTTCGATTCACCCCTCCACTTT. It codes for CASSAGLSFDSPLHF.

The chain is built from TRBV2 and TRBJ1-1; 8 nucleotides agree with TRBD1. The CDR3 runs 16 residues. Per the germline V gene, CDR1 is SNHLY and CDR2 is FYNNEI. V shed 5 bases, J shed 8 bases, and the junction held 16 bases outside the gene matches. CDR3 sequence (DNA): TGTGCCAGCAGTCCAAAGACCGGACAGGGTCTTTCCGAAGCTTTCTTT. This gives the protein CASSPKTGQGLSEAFF.

This clonotype has just a few counts. V gene TRBV19 combines with J gene TRBJ2-7, with 9 bases that match TRBD1. J was trimmed by 7 bases and V by 3 bases; bases with no gene match: 7. The CDR3 loop spans 14 amino acids. Germline lookup yields CDR1 LNHDA and CDR2 SQIVND (reference sequence). The DNA of the CDR3 is TGTGCCAGTAGTATGGACAGGGGAAAGGGGGAGCAGTACTTC. This encodes CASSMDRGKGEQYF.

This chain joins TRBV29-1 and TRBJ1-5; tentative D call: TRBD1 (5 bases). From germline, CDR1 is SQVTM and CDR2 ANQGSEA. Trimming removed 8 bases from V and 3 bases from J, with 20 bases in between. The CDR3 loop spans 15 amino acids. CDR3 loop: CSLGEGTRVNQPQHF. The CDR3 nucleotides read TGCAGCTTAGGGGAAGGCACCAGGGTCAATCAGCCCCAGCATTTT.